The clone carrying this TCR beta chain turned up a few times. The data stem from a study of blood T cells in healthy people across ages. V was trimmed by 4 bases and J by 3 bases, leaving 16 bases between them. Germline values: CDR1 SEHNR, CDR2 FQNEAQ (reference sequence). The CDR3 length is 16 residues. Alongside a J-beta primer mix, a sample-barcoded 5' primer served in a second PCR lasting 7 to 11 cycles. MiXCR, applied by TCRdb to the 5' RACE reads, yields one record per CDR3 protein. The sample yields 800,000 or so distinct CDR3 sequences, roughly 25% seen once. The same specimen was also included in a second study, on T cells of mothers and their children. Per that study: Nine systemically healthy Caucasian donors: three mothers, six children.

The V gene is TRBV7-9, the J gene TRBJ1-3; possibly TRBD1 for D (5 bases). The sequence was collected from a boy under 18 in good health. Sequencing used blood. This chain's CDR3 is CASSSPGLARGNTIYF. CDR3 nucleotide sequence: TGTGCCAGCAGCTCACCAGGGTTGGCCCGTGGAAACACCATATATTTT.